Listed here are 18 T cell receptor beta chains from one sample, sequenced in a study of blood T cell repertoires in COVID-19. Sequencing was performed with immunoSEQ multiplex PCR; in TCRdb, only in-frame clones are kept and a portion is missing. This table has about 200,000 clones, roughly 85% appearing once. Material for sequencing was PBMCs or T cells enriched from blood (not recorded which). The receptors come from a man aged 40-50 years who had recovered from COVID-19.

The genes are TRBV19 and TRBJ2-2; 13 bases map to TRBD2. The CDR3 consists of 15 residues. The V gene end was trimmed by 7 bases and the J gene end by 7 bases; junction bases not matched to a gene: 6. Germline loops: CDR1 LNHDA, CDR2 SQIVND (reference sequence). CDR3 sequence: CASIGTSGILGELFF. CDR3 coding DNA: TGTGCCAGTATCGGGACTAGCGGGATTCTCGGGGAGCTGTTTTTT. The full variable domain, its missing parts supplied by reference TRBV19 and TRBJ2-2, is DGGITQSPKYLFRKEGQNVTLSCEQNLNHDAMYWYRQDPGQGLRLIYYSQIVNDFQKGDIAEGYSVSREKKESFPLTVTSAQKNPTAFYLCASIGTSGILGELFFGEGSRLTVL.

The chain combines TRBV28 with TRBJ1-2, with a weak D call TRBD1 (6 bases). The CDR3 is 13 residues long. Germline V lookup: CDR1 MDHEN, CDR2 SYDVKM. V shed 6 bases and J shed 4 bases, with 12 bases lying between them. The CDR3 sequence: CASSQQGTYGYTF. CDR3 nucleotides: TGTGCCAGCAGCCAACAGGGTACCTATGGCTACACCTTC.

This chain joins TRBV4-1 and TRBJ2-3; perhaps TRBD2 as D (5 bases). Germline V CDR1 and CDR2: MGHRA, YSYEKL. The CDR3 spans 17 residues. Deletions cut 1 base from V and 6 bases from J, with 20 bases between. The CDR3 reads CASSQALLGGVGDTQYF. CDR3 sequence (DNA): TGCGCCAGCAGCCAAGCCCTTCTTGGAGGAGTAGGGGATACGCAGTATTTT.

This clone was counted once. The V gene is TRBV4-2, the J gene TRBJ1-4; a weak D match, TRBD1 (5 bases). The germline V gene encodes CDR1 LGHNA and CDR2 YNFKEQ. Trimming removed 0 bases at V and 8 bases at J, with 13 bases between. The CDR3 extends over 15 amino acids. The CDR3 DNA reads TGTGCCAGCAGCCAAGAACGGGCAGGGTGGGAAAAACTGTTTTTT. Translating gives CASSQERAGWEKLFF.

This chain connects TRBV19 to TRBJ2-7; D gene unclear. The CDR3 is 12 residues long. Germline V gene sequence: CDR1 LNHDA, CDR2 SQIVND (reference sequence). V lost 5 bases to trimming and J lost 3 bases, with 8 bases between them. The CDR3 DNA reads TGTGCCAGTAGTTACTACGGCTACGAGCAGTACTTC. It encodes CASSYYGYEQYF.

This chain joins TRBV3-1 (or the pseudogene TRBV3-2) and TRBJ2-7; 7 bases map to TRBD2. Germline V gene lookup returns CDR1 LGHDT and CDR2 YNNKEL (reference sequence). Trimming took 4 bases from V and 2 from J; bases not matched to a gene: 5. This CDR3 comprises 14 residues. The CDR3 protein is CASSLGLDTYEQYF. CDR3 DNA sequence: TGTGCCAGCAGCCTCGGACTAGATACCTACGAGCAGTACTTC.

This clone was observed a handful of times. The rearrangement uses TRBV11-3 and TRBJ2-2; 7 bases agree with TRBD1. This CDR3 spans 15 amino acids. Germline V gene sequence: CDR1 SGHNT, CDR2 YENEEA. V was clipped by 4 bases and J by 3 bases; unmatched bases: 5. CDR3 residues: CASSSRQGYTGELFF. CDR3 in DNA: TGTGCCAGCAGCTCGAGACAGGGTTACACCGGGGAGCTGTTTTTT. Full variable domain (missing parts from reference TRBV11-3 and TRBJ2-2): EAGVVQSPRYKIIEKKQPVAFWCNPISGHNTLYWYLQNLGQGPELLIRYENEEAVDDSQLPKDRFSAERLKGVDSTLKIQPAELGDSAVYLCASSSRQGYTGELFFGEGSRLTVL.

The table lists this clone with a count of one. The J gene is TRBJ2-7, the V gene TRBV6-2 or TRBV6-3, with TRBD1 matching over 7 bases. V was pared by 5 bases and J by 3 bases, with 4 bases of the junction left unmatched. The CDR3 runs to 13 residues. Germline CDR1 MNHEY, CDR2 SVGEGT. CDR3 amino acids: CASSNRGRYEQYF. Written as DNA, the CDR3 is TGTGCCAGCAGTAACAGGGGTCGCTACGAGCAGTACTTC.

The chain has TRBV7-9 and TRBJ2-4; unclear D gene. Germline V lookup: CDR1 SEHNR, CDR2 FQNEAQ (reference sequence). Trimming left V 5 bases short and J 3 bases short, with 11 bases between. The length of the CDR3 is 14 residues. The CDR3 reads CASSPDSRKNIQYF. In nucleotides, the CDR3 is TGTGCCAGCAGCCCCGACTCCCGCAAAAACATTCAGTACTTC.

The V gene is TRBV3-1 (or the pseudogene TRBV3-2), the J gene TRBJ1-3, with D unclear. Per the germline V gene, CDR1 is LGHDT and CDR2 is YNNKEL (reference sequence). V was clipped by 4 bases and J by 0 bases, with 7 bases between them. CDR3 size: 14 residues. The chain's CDR3 is CASSPVVSGNTIYF. CDR3 DNA: TGTGCCAGCAGCCCCGTAGTCTCTGGAAACACCATATATTTT.

This chain joins TRBV9 and TRBJ1-2, with a tentative D call TRBD1 (5 bases). Looked up from germline, CDR1 is SGDLS and CDR2 is YYNGEE. The CDR3 contains 16 residues. Trimming stripped 1 base from V and 8 bases from J, with 21 bases between. CDR3 bases: TGTGCCAGCAGCGTATCTCCAGGGCACGGTTCCGAGGGCTACACCTTC. Encoded protein: CASSVSPGHGSEGYTF.

The rearrangement joins TRBV25-1 to TRBJ2-1, with 8 nucleotides matching TRBD2. CDR3 length: 16 residues. With 3 bases clipped from V and 2 bases from J, the junction kept 6 bases outside the gene matches. Germline CDR1 MGHDK, CDR2 SYGVNS. Written as DNA, the CDR3 is TGTGCCAGCAGTGACCCCAGCGGGAGCGCCTACAATGAGCAGTTCTTC. Translation gives CASSDPSGSAYNEQFF. Filled out from reference TRBV25-1 and TRBJ2-1, the complete variable domain reads EADIYQTPRYLVIGTGKKITLECSQTMGHDKMYWYQQDPGMELHLIHYSYGVNSTEKGDLSSESTVSRIRTEHFPLTLESARPSHTSQYLCASSDPSGSAYNEQFFGPGTRLTVL.

The gene calls are TRBV6-5 and TRBJ1-3, with 8 bases aligning to TRBD1. CDR1 is MNHEY, CDR2 SVGAGI, per germline. V lost 6 bases, J lost 4 bases, and 5 bases stayed unmatched. The CDR3 is made up of 14 amino acids. The CDR3 loop is CASRPGGAGNTIYF. CDR3 bases: TGTGCCAGCAGGCCAGGGGGCGCCGGAAACACCATATATTTT.

The rearrangement uses TRBV18 and TRBJ2-3; 7 bases agree with TRBD1. Germline CDR1 reads KGHSH; CDR2 reads LQKENI. Trimming cost V 2 bases and J 2 bases; bases outside gene matches: 7. CDR3 length: 16 amino acids. This CDR3 is CASSPRQGTFTDTQYF. The DNA for the CDR3 is TGTGCCAGCTCACCAAGACAGGGAACATTCACAGATACGCAGTATTTT.

This chain links TRBV2 with TRBJ2-7; 9 bases are a match to TRBD1. V shed 9 bases and J 7 bases; nucleotides not matched to a gene: 16. This CDR3 has 15 amino acids. Germline V lookup: CDR1 SNHLY, CDR2 FYNNEI. The chain's CDR3 is CASTGGDGFPGEQYF. CDR3 sequence (DNA): TGTGCCAGTACAGGGGGCGATGGGTTTCCTGGGGAGCAGTACTTC. The full variable domain, completed using reference TRBV2 and TRBJ2-7, is EPEVTQTPSHQVTQMGQEVILRCVPISNHLYFYWYRQILGQKVEFLVSFYNNEISEKSEIFDDQFSVERPDGSNFTLKIRSTKLEDSAMYFCASTGGDGFPGEQYFGPGTRLTVT.

The rearrangement links TRBV5-1 to TRBJ1-1, with TRBD1 matching over 7 bases. The germline V gene has CDR1 SGHRS and CDR2 YFSETQ. V gave up 2 bases and J gave up 5 bases; unmatched junction bases: 9. The CDR3 spans 15 residues. The CDR3 DNA follows: TGCGCCAGCAGCTTTCCCCGACAGGGTGGGACTGAAGCTTTCTTT. This translates into CASSFPRQGGTEAFF.

V usage is TRBV2 and J usage is TRBJ2-7; 7 bases line up with TRBD1. This CDR3 is 14 amino acids long. Germline V gives CDR1 SNHLY, CDR2 FYNNEI. V was pared by 6 bases and J by 0 bases, with 5 bases of the junction left unmatched. This CDR3 is CASSIRGTSYEQYF. CDR3 sequence (DNA): TGTGCCAGCAGCATCAGGGGGACCTCCTACGAGCAGTACTTC. Combining the CDR3 with reference TRBV2 and TRBJ2-7 gives the whole variable domain EPEVTQTPSHQVTQMGQEVILRCVPISNHLYFYWYRQILGQKVEFLVSFYNNEISEKSEIFDDQFSVERPDGSNFTLKIRSTKLEDSAMYFCASSIRGTSYEQYFGPGTRLTVT.

This chain joins TRBV4-3 and TRBJ2-7; 9 bases fit TRBD1. J lost 2 bases, V lost 1 base, and 3 bases had no gene match. The length of the CDR3 is 15 residues. From germline, CDR1 is LGHNA and CDR2 YSLEER. CDR3 region: CASSQGGQGTYEQYF. CDR3 in DNA: TGCGCCAGCAGCCAAGGGGGACAGGGCACCTACGAGCAGTACTTC.